This T cell receptor (beta chain) stems from a study of OX40 agonist ivuxolimab in advanced cancers. Across the study: Clinicians treated patients with ivuxolimab, an agonistic anti-OX40 (CD134) antibody. Study-wide results and caveats: Within 6 weeks, CD4+ and CD8+ blood T cells expanded clonally at 0.1 to 3.0 mg/kg.

V trimming: 5 bases; J trimming: 5 bases; junction bases outside the gene matches: 11. The CDR3 runs to 17 residues. Germline CDR1 and CDR2: SEHNR and FQNEAQ (reference sequence). Assay: immunoSEQ multiplex PCR; the TCRdb copy retains only in-frame clones and omits some. The top ten clones hold 14% to 15% of a sample with some 54,000 clones, 80% to 90% of them seen once. This clone appeared a few times. The antigen is unknown. This receptor was taken from an adult with an advanced solid tumor such as melanoma, head and neck, liver or kidney cancer. Sequences were derived from CD4+ or CD8+ T cells sorted from blood, sampled in a trial of the OX40 agonist ivuxolimab. The rearrangement links TRBV7-9 to TRBJ2-5, with 13 bases that match TRBD2. CDR3 in amino acids: CASSRTSGGSGGETQYF. In DNA, the CDR3 is TGTGCCAGCAGCAGGACTAGCGGGGGCTCGGGAGGTGAGACCCAGTACTTC.